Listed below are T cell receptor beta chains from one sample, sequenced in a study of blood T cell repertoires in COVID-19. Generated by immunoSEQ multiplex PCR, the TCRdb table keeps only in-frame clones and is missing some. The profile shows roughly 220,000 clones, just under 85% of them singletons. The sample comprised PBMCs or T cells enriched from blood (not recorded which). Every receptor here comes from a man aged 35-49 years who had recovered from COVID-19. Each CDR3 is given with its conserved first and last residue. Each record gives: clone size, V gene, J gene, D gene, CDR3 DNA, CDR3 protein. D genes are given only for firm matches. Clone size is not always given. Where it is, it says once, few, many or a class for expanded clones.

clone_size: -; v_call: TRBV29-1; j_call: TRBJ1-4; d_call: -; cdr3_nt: TGCAGCGTTAAAAAGGCGGAGTATAATGAAAAACTGTTTTTT; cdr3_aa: CSVKKAEYNEKLFF
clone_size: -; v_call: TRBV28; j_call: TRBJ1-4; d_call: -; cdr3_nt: TGTGCCAGCAGTTTGGTAGTGGAAAAACTGTTTTTT; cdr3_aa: CASSLVVEKLFF
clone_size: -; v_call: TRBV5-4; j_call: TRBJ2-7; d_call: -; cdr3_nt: TGTGCCAGCAGCTTGGGGGGCAGTACCTACGAGCAGTACTTC; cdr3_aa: CASSLGGSTYEQYF
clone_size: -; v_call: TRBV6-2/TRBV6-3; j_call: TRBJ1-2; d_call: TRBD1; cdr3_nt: TGTGCCAGCAGTGACAGGGTGTATGGCTACACCTTC; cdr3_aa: CASSDRVYGYTF
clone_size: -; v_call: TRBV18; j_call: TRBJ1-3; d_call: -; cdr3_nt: TGTGCCAGCTCACCAGGGCAGGGTCCGGGAAACACCATATATTTT; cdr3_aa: CASSPGQGPGNTIYF
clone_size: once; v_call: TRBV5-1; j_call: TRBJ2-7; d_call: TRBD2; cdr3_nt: TGCGCCAGCAGCTGGGGTAGCGGGAGAACCTCCTACGAGCAGTACTTC; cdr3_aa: CASSWGSGRTSYEQYF
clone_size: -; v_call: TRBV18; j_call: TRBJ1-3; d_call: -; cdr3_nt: TGTGCCAGCTCGCCAATATTCTCGGGGGATGGAAACACCATATATTTT; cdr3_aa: CASSPIFSGDGNTIYF
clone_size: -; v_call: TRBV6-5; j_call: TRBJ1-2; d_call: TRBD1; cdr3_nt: TGTGCCAGCAGTTACTGGGCAGGGGGGACTAACTATGGCTACACCTTC; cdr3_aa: CASSYWAGGTNYGYTF
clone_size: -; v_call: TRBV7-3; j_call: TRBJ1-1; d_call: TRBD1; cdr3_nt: TGTGCCAGCAGCTTAGGCAGGGGGAGCACTGAAGCTTTCTTT; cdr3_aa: CASSLGRGSTEAFF
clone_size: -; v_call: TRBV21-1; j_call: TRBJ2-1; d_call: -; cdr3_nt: TGTGCCAGCAGCAAAGGGAGGTTAGCGGGACTTTACAATGAGCAGTTCTTC; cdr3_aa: CASSKGRLAGLYNEQFF
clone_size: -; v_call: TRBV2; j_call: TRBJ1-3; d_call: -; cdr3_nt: TGTGCCAGCAGTGGAGCAGGGGTCGGAAACACCATATATTTT; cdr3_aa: CASSGAGVGNTIYF
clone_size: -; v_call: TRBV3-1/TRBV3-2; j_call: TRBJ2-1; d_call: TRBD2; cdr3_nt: TGTGCCAGCAGCCATAGCGGGAGGGCCTCCTACAATGAGCAGTTCTTC; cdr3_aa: CASSHSGRASYNEQFF
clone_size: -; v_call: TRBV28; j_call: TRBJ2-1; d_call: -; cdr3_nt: TGTGCCAGCAGCTTGGCGGGAATTTCCTACAATGAGCAGTTCTTC; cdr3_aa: CASSLAGISYNEQFF
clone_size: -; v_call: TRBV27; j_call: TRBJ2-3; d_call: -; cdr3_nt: TGTGCCAGCAGTTTTAAGGCGGGGGATACGCAGTATTTT; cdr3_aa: CASSFKAGDTQYF
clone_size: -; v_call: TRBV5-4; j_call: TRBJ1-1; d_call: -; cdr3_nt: TGTGCCAGCAGCTTGGGGGCGGGGCGGAACACTGAAGCTTTCTTT; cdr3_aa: CASSLGAGRNTEAFF
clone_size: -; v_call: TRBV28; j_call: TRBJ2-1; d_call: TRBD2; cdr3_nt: TGTGCCATTCTACCGGGACTAGCGGGATACAATGAGCAGTTCTTC; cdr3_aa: CAILPGLAGYNEQFF
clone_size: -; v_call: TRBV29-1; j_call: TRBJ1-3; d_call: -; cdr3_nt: TGCAGCGTTGACATCGCGGGGAGTGGAAACACCATATATTTT; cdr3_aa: CSVDIAGSGNTIYF
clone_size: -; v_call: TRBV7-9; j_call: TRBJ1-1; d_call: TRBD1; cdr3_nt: TGTGCCAGCAGCAGAACAGGGGAGAACACTGAAGCTTTCTTT; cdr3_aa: CASSRTGENTEAFF
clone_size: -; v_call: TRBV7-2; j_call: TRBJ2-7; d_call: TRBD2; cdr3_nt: TGTGCCAGCAGCTTTACAGCTAGCGGGAGCCACGAGCAGTACTTC; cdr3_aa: CASSFTASGSHEQYF
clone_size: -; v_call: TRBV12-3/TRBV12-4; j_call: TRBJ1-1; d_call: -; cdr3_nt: TGTGCCAGCACCGGGAGACCGAACACTGAAGCTTTCTTT; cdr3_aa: CASTGRPNTEAFF
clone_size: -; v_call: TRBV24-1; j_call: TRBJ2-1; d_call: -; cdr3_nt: TGTGCCACGGGGGGGGCTAGAGGCCCCAGGCCCAATGAGCAGTTCTTC; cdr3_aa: CATGGARGPRPNEQFF
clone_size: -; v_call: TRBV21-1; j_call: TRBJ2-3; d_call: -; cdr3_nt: TGTGCCAGCAGCAAAGTTAACGACTCCACAGATACGCAGTATTTT; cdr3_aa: CASSKVNDSTDTQYF
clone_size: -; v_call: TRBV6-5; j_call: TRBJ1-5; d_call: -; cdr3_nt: TGTGCCAGCAGGCCTAAAGGAGATCAGCCCCAGCATTTT; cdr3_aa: CASRPKGDQPQHF
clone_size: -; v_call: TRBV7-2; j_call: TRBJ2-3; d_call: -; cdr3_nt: TGTGCCAGCAGCCCTGTCCTAGATACGCAGTATTTT; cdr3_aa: CASSPVLDTQYF
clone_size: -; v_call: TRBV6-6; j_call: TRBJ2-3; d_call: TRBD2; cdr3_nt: TGTGCCAGCAGTCCGCCCGGGACTAGCGGGGGAACAGATACGCAGTATTTT; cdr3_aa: CASSPPGTSGGTDTQYF
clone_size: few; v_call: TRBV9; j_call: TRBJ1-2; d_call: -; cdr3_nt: TGTGCCAGCAGGCGCAACGGGATCCCACCGGGGGGTGACTATGGCTACACCTTC; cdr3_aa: CASRRNGIPPGGDYGYTF
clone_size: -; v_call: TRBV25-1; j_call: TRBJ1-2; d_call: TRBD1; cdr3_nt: TGTGCCAGCAGTGAACAAGGGGGCCTAAACTATGGCTACACCTTC; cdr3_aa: CASSEQGGLNYGYTF
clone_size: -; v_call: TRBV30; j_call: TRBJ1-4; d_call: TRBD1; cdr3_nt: TGTGCCTGGACACCGGGACAGGGAAATGAAAAACTGTTTTTT; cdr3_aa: CAWTPGQGNEKLFF
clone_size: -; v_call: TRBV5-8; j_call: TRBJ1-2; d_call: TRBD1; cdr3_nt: TGTGCCAGCAGCTTCTCCTCCGGGACAGGGAATTGGAATGGCTACACCTTC; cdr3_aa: CASSFSSGTGNWNGYTF
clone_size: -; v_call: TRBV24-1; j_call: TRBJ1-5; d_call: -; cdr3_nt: TGTGCCACCAGTGACAAACAGGGCCGCGGCAATCAGCCCCAGCATTTT; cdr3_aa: CATSDKQGRGNQPQHF
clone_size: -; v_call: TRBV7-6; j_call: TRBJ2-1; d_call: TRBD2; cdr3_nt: TGTGCCAGCAGCCGTACGTCACTAGCGGGGGGCAATGAGCAGTTCTTC; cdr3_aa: CASSRTSLAGGNEQFF
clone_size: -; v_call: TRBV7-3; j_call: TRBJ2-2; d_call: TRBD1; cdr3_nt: TGTGCCAGCAGCCTTGGACAGGGCGAGCTGTTTTTT; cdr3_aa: CASSLGQGELFF
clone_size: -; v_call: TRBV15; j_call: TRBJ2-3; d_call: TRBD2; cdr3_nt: TGTGCCACCGCGAGATATTCGGCGGGGGGCCCCACAGATACGCAGTATTTT; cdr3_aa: CATARYSAGGPTDTQYF
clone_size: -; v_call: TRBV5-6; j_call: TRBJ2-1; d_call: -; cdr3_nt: TGTGCCAGCAGCTTGGTTCCAGGGCGGTTCAATGAGCAGTTCTTC; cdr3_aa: CASSLVPGRFNEQFF